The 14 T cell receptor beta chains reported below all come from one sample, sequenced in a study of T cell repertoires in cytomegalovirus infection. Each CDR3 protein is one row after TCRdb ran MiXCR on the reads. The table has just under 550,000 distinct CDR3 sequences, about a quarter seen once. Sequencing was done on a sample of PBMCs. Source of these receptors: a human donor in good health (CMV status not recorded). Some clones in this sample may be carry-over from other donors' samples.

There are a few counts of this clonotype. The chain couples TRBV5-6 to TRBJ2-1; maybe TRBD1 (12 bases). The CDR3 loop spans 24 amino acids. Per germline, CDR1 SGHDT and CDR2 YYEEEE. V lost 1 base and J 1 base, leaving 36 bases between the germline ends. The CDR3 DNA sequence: TGTGCCAGCAGCTTGACCCGGGACAGGGGGCCGGAGACTAGCGGGATACATTCCTACAATGAGCAGTTCTTC. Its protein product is CASSLTRDRGPETSGIHSYNEQFF.

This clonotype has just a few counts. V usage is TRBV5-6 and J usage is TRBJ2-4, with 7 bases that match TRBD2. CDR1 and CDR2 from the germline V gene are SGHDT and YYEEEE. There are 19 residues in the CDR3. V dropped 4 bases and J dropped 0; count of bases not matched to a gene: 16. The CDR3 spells CASSRGGREFPIAKNIQYF. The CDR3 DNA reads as TGTGCCAGCAGCCGCGGTGGGCGGGAGTTTCCTATAGCCAAAAACATTCAGTACTTC.

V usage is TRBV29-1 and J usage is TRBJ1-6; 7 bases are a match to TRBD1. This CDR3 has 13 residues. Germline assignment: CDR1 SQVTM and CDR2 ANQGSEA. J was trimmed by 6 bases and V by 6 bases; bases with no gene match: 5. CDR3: CSVVTGTNSPLHF. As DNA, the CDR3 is TGCAGCGTCGTGACAGGGACTAATTCACCCCTCCACTTT.

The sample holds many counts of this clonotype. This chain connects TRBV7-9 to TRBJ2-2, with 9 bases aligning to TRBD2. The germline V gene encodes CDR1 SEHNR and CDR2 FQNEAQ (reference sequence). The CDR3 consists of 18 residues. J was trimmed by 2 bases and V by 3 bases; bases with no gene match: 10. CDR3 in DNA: TGTGCCAGCAGCTTCGTGACTATAGCGGGAGCCAACACCGGGGAGCTGTTTTTT. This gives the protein CASSFVTIAGANTGELFF.

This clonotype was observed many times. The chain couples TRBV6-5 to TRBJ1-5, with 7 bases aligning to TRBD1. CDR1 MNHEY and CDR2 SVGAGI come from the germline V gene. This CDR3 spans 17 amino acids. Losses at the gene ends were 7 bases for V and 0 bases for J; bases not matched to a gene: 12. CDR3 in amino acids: CASNPIQGWYSNQPQHF. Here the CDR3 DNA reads TGTGCCAGCAATCCGATACAGGGGTGGTATAGCAATCAGCCCCAGCATTTT.

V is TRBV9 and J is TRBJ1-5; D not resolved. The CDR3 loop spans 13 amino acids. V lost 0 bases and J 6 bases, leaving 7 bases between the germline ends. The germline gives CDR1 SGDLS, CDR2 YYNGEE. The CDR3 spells CASSVDGSQPQHF. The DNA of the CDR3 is TGTGCCAGCAGCGTAGACGGTAGTCAGCCCCAGCATTTT.

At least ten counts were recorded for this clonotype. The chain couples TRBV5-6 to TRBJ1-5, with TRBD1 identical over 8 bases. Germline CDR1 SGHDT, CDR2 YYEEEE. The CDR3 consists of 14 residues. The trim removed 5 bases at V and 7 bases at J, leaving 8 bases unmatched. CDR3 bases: TGTGCCAGCAGGAAGACAGGGGTGGAACAGCCCCAGCATTTT. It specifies CASRKTGVEQPQHF.

CDR3 region: CAWSPPDKNTEAFF. CDR3 coding DNA: TGTGCCTGGAGTCCCCCAGACAAGAACACTGAAGCTTTCTTT. The chain uses TRBV30 and TRBJ1-1, with D uncertain. V lost 2 bases and J lost 1, with 11 bases in between. The CDR3 length is 14 residues. The germline CDR1 and CDR2 sequences are GTSNPN and SVGIG (reference sequence).

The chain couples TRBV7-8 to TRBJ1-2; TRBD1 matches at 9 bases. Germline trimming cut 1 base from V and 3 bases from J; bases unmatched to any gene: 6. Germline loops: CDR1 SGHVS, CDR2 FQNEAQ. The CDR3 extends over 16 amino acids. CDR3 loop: CASSLVWDREHYGYTF. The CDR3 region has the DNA TGTGCCAGCAGCTTAGTTTGGGACAGGGAACACTATGGCTACACCTTC.

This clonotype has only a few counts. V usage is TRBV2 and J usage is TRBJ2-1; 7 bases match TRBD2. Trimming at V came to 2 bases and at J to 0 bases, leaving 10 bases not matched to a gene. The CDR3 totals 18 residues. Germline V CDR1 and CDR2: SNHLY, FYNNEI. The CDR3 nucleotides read TGTGCCAGCAGTGAAAGGGTGGCGGGAGCCTTCTCCTACAATGAGCAGTTCTTC. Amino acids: CASSERVAGAFSYNEQFF.

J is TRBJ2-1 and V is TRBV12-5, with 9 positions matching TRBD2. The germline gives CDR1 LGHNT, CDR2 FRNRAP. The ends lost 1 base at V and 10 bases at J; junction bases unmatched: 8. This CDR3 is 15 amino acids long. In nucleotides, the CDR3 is TGTGCTAGTGGTTTGGGGCTAGCGGGAAAGGAAGAGCAGTTCTTC. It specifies CASGLGLAGKEEQFF.

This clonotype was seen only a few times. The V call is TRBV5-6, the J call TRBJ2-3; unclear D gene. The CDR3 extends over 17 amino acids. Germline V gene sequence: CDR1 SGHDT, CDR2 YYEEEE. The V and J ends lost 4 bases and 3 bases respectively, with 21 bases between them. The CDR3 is CASSSLYAQKETDTQYF. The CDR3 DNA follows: TGTGCCAGCAGCAGCTTGTATGCACAGAAAGAGACAGATACGCAGTATTTT.

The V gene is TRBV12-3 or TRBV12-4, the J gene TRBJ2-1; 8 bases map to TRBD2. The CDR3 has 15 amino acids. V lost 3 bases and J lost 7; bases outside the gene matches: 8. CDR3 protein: CASSFEASGWNEQFF. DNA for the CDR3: TGTGCCAGCAGTTTTGAGGCTAGCGGGTGGAATGAGCAGTTCTTC.

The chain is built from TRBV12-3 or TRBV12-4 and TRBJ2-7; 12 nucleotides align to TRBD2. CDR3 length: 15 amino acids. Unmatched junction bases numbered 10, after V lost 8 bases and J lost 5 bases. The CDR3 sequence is CASPSGRAPGDEQYV. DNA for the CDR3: TGTGCCAGCCCTAGCGGGAGGGCCCCGGGGGACGAGCAGTACGTC.